This T cell receptor beta chain was profiled in a study of post-analysis software for immune sequencing data. Study information: Recorded subtypes: relapsing-remitting, secondary progressive, progressive-relapsing; some patients unannotated. Overall study results and limits: F measure grouped same-batch samples tightly together. TRBV segments more frequent in patients than in controls numbered five and included TRBV5-6, TRBV5-1 and TRBV20-1. Relative to controls, patients with multiple sclerosis showed significantly lower normalized Chao1 diversity.

Trimming took off 5 bases at V and 4 bases at J, with 21 bases between the two ends. CDR1 and CDR2 (germline): MNHEY, SMNVEV (reference sequence). This CDR3 region has 16 residues. TCR beta cDNA libraries had unique molecular identifiers. The source material, about 0.9 to 11 million T cells, gave rise to about 460,000 cDNA molecules. TCRdb reanalysed the PCR reads using MiXCR and keeps one entry per CDR3 protein. The sample lists fewer than 700,000 distinct CDR3 sequences; 44% were seen once. Points on this clonotype: Antigen specificity is unknown.

The clonotype originates from a girl aged 5-17 years with multiple sclerosis. This sequence joins TRBV27 and TRBJ2-7, with D possibly being TRBD1 (6 bases). Sequenced input: blood. The CDR3 nucleotides read TGTGCCAGCAGTCCAAGCCAGGGGACCGCGGATTACGAGCAGTACTTC. Amino acid sequence: CASSPSQGTADYEQYF.